This T cell receptor beta chain was documented in a study of early T cells in non-severe SARS-CoV-2 infection. Each cDNA molecule carried a unique molecular identifier. TCRdb ran MiXCR on the 5' RACE reads and lists one entry per CDR3 protein. The sample lists 30,000 to 35,000 distinct CDR3 sequences; under 6% were seen once. Per the germline V gene, CDR1 is MNHEY and CDR2 is SVGEGT. V dropped 2 bases and J dropped 6; count of bases not matched to a gene: 10. CDR3 length: 15 residues. This clonotype has at least ten counts. The V and J genes are TRBV6-2 or TRBV6-3 and TRBJ2-7, with TRBD1 matching 7 bases. What was sequenced was whole blood. The TCR was taken from an adult who was a healthcare worker with PCR-confirmed SARS-CoV-2 infection or an uninfected control (not recorded which). In DNA form, the CDR3 reads TGTGCCAGCAGTTACCTAAAGACAGGGAGTGCCGAGCAGTACGTC. Translation: CASSYLKTGSAEQYV.